This T cell receptor beta chain stems from a study of T cell responses to AZD1222 COVID-19 vaccine. A note on this clone: Its antigen remains unknown.

Findings and limits, study-wide: The breadth and depth of Spike-specific TCRs increased once two AZD1222 doses had been given. Among vaccine-associated CD4 TCRs, coverage spanned spike, with dominance at 160-218 and 743-854. It was only after the peak T cell response that any repertoires were sampled.

The assay was immunoSEQ multiplex PCR, and TCRdb's table has in-frame clones only and misses some. The sample records 100,000 to 150,000 clones, under 90% being singletons. CDR1 and CDR2 from the germline V gene are SGDLS and YYNGEE. The CDR3 sequence is 15 residues long. The V and J ends lost 1 base and 4 bases, in that order; junction bases with no gene match: 4. The source material was peripheral blood, sampled on day 0 of AZD1222 vaccination. The chain links TRBV9 to TRBJ1-2, with 10 bases that match TRBD1. This sequence was found in an adult in good health. CDR3 sequence reads: CASSVLGQGTYGYTF. As DNA, the CDR3 is TGTGCCAGCAGCGTATTGGGACAGGGGACCTATGGCTACACCTTC.